The T cell receptor (beta chain) described here comes from a study of blood T cell repertoires in COVID-19. Study-level information: Spain, Italy and the United States supplied samples that represented acute and convalescent COVID-19.

Germline loops: CDR1 LGHDT, CDR2 YNNKEL (reference sequence). The length of the CDR3 is 12 residues. The V and J ends lost 4 bases and 8 bases, in that order; junction bases with no gene match: 4. Profiled with immunoSEQ multiplex PCR; TCRdb holds only in-frame clones, not every one. The sample records around 300,000 clones, more than 75% being singletons. This sequence joins TRBV3-1 (or the pseudogene TRBV3-2) and TRBJ1-2; 7 bases align to TRBD1. The sequence derives from a woman in her forties or fifties with active or convalescent COVID-19. Material: peripheral blood. The CDR3 reads CASSRDSSGYTF. In nucleotides, the CDR3 is TGTGCCAGCAGCCGGGACAGCAGCGGCTACACCTTC.